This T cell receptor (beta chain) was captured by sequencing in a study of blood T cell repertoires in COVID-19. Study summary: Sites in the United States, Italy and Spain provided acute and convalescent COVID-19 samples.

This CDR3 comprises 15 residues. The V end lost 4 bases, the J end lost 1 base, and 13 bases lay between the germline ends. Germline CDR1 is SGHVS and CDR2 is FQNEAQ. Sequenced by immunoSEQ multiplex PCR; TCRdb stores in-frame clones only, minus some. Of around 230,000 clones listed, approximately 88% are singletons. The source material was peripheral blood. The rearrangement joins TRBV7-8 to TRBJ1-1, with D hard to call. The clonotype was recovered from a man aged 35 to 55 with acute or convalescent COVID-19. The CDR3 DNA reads TGTGCCAGCAGCTACTCGGTGCCGGGGAACACTGAAGCTTTCTTT. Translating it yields CASSYSVPGNTEAFF. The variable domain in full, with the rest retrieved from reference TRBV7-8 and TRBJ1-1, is GAGVSQSPRYKVAKRGQDVALRCDPISGHVSLFWYQQALGQGPEFLTYFQNEAQLDKSGLPSDRFFAERPEGSVSTLKIQRTQQEDSAVYLCASSYSVPGNTEAFFGQGTRLTVV.